This T cell receptor (beta chain) was recovered during a study of cytomegalovirus exposure and HLA in healthy donors. Study-wide results and caveats: Earlier results showed most TCR beta V segments being productive about 87% or about 30% of the time. Likely technical artifact: a cluster of highly shared sequence variants. Later analysis associated a missense DCLRE1C variant with TCR beta V- and J-gene trimming.

This clone was observed a few times. The antigen is undetermined. Other DNA sequences in the sample encode the same CDR3. PCR amplification relied on 60 Vbeta primers (plus 13 Jbeta primers). As processed by the authors: Some 9.9 million of some 80 million unique TCR beta chains were shared, per a later count. Assay used: immunoSEQ multiplex PCR; TCRdb lists only in-frame clones, some missing. V and J calls plus clone size are reproduced from that table; the DNA served to infer D and trimming. This table has around 190,000 clones, roughly 88% appearing once. The sequence was collected from a girl aged 2-10 years in good health and CMV-seropositive. The source material was PBMCs.

The CDR3 coding sequence is TGTGCCAGCAGCGCCACAGGGAACACTGAAGCTTTCTTT. Translation gives CASSATGNTEAFF. This chain links TRBV9 with TRBJ1-1; possibly TRBD1 for D (5 bases). Per the germline V gene, CDR1 is SGDLS and CDR2 is YYNGEE. This CDR3 spans 13 amino acids. Trimming shortened V by 3 bases and J by 1 base, and 7 bases separated the two germline ends. The variable domain in full, with the rest retrieved from reference TRBV9 and TRBJ1-1, is DSGVTQTPKHLITATGQRVTLRCSPRSGDLSVYWYQQSLDQGLQFLIQYYNGEERAKGNILERFSAQQFPDLHSELNLSSLELGDSALYFCASSATGNTEAFFGQGTRLTVV.